One sample yielded the 30 T cell receptor beta chains listed below, sequenced in a study of blood T cell repertoires in COVID-19. TCRdb's copy holds only in-frame clones and misses some; the assay was immunoSEQ multiplex PCR. The sample carries 410,000 or so clones, about 89% recorded once. Material for sequencing was peripheral blood. The receptors stem from a woman between 35 and 50 years old with COVID-19, enrolled during active disease.

This clone was seen a handful of times. This sequence joins TRBV6-2 or TRBV6-3 and TRBJ1-5; 7 positions agree with TRBD1. The CDR3 contains 15 residues. The V gene's germline CDR1 is MNHEY and CDR2 SVGEGT. The J segment lost 1 base and the V segment lost 4 bases, leaving 4 bases of the junction unmatched. CDR3 nucleotide sequence: TGTGCCAGCAGTTCACAGGGGACGAGCAATCAGCCCCAGCATTTT. Translation: CASSSQGTSNQPQHF.

The chain is built from TRBV20-1 and TRBJ2-7; D is uncertain. Between the trimmed V and J ends, which lost 3 bases and 1 base, there was a span of 13 bases. In germline, CDR1 is DFQATT, CDR2 SNEGSKA (reference sequence). The CDR3 runs to 14 residues. The CDR3 DNA reads as TGCAGTGCTAGTGAAACAGTTTTTTCCTACGAGCAGTACTTC. Translating it yields CSASETVFSYEQYF.

The table lists this clone with a few counts. The CDR3 DNA reads TGTGCCAGCACCTTTCGCGGGTCTGGGGCCAACGTCCTGACTTTC. Translating gives CASTFRGSGANVLTF. The rearrangement uses TRBV7-2 and TRBJ2-6, with a possible D match to TRBD2 (5 bases). Germline CDR1 is SGHTA and CDR2 is FQGNSA. V gave up 7 bases and J gave up 1 base, with 11 bases separating them. The CDR3 sequence is 15 residues long.

This clone appeared a single time. The rearrangement uses TRBV29-1 and TRBJ1-3; 7 bases line up with TRBD1. Germline trimming cut 2 bases from V and 2 bases from J; bases unmatched to any gene: 6. This CDR3 comprises 15 residues. The germline V gene has CDR1 SQVTM and CDR2 ANQGSEA. CDR3 in DNA: TGCAGCGTTGAACTTTTCCAGGGGGCTGGAAACACCATATATTTT. Amino acid sequence: CSVELFQGAGNTIYF.

On this clone: At one end the junction does not follow the germline gene, possibly because of a read error. The chain uses TRBV29-1 and TRBJ1-1, with D tentatively TRBD1 (5 bases). Germline V gene sequence: CDR1 SQVTM, CDR2 ANQGSEA. This CDR3 is built from 12 residues. CDR3 region: CSVKDRNTEAFF. As DNA, the CDR3 is TGCAGCGTTAAAGACAGGAACACTGAAGCTTTCTTT. The full variable domain, completed using reference TRBV29-1 and TRBJ1-1, is SAVISQKPSRDICQRGTSLTIQCQVDSQVTMMFWYRQQPGQSLTLIATANQGSEATYESGFVIDKFPISRPNLTFSTLTVSNMSPEDSSIYLCSVKDRNTEAFFGQGTRLTVV.

The chain carries TRBV2 and TRBJ2-7, with D possibly TRBD1 on 5 matching bases. Germline V gene sequence: CDR1 SNHLY, CDR2 FYNNEI. V lost 1 base and J lost 4, with 11 bases in between. The CDR3 contains 14 residues. In DNA, the CDR3 is TGTGCCAGCAGTGAAGGGGTAGGACATTACGAGCAGTACTTC. Its protein product is CASSEGVGHYEQYF.

In its sample, this clone was seen a few times. The V and J genes are TRBV29-1 and TRBJ1-4; D uncertain. V was shortened by 4 bases and J by 3 bases, with 9 bases between the two germline ends. The V gene's germline CDR1 is SQVTM and CDR2 ANQGSEA. The CDR3 totals 13 residues. The CDR3, as DNA: TGCAGCGTTGCTCGGGGAGCTAATGAAAAACTGTTTTTT. Translation gives CSVARGANEKLFF.

The gene calls are TRBV2 and TRBJ2-1, with D possibly being TRBD2 (6 bases). Trimming removed 6 bases from V and 3 bases from J, with 18 bases in between. This CDR3 comprises 16 residues. Looked up from germline, CDR1 is SNHLY and CDR2 is FYNNEI. The CDR3 region is CASRVRGSGYYNEQFF. In DNA, the CDR3 is TGTGCCAGCAGGGTACGGGGGTCGGGCTACTACAATGAGCAGTTCTTC. The full variable domain, completed using reference TRBV2 and TRBJ2-1, is EPEVTQTPSHQVTQMGQEVILRCVPISNHLYFYWYRQILGQKVEFLVSFYNNEISEKSEIFDDQFSVERPDGSNFTLKIRSTKLEDSAMYFCASRVRGSGYYNEQFFGPGTRLTVL.

V gene TRBV2 combines with J gene TRBJ2-4, with D tentatively TRBD2 (6 bases). CDR1 SNHLY and CDR2 FYNNEI come from the germline V gene. The CDR3 runs to 13 residues. V shed 10 bases and J shed 7 bases, with 17 bases lying between them. CDR3 bases: TGTGCCACCCAAGGGCCGGGGGTGAACATTCAGTACTTC. Protein product: CATQGPGVNIQYF. Full variable domain (remainder filled in from reference TRBV2 and TRBJ2-4): EPEVTQTPSHQVTQMGQEVILRCVPISNHLYFYWYRQILGQKVEFLVSFYNNEISEKSEIFDDQFSVERPDGSNFTLKIRSTKLEDSAMYFCATQGPGVNIQYFGAGTRLSVL.

The rearrangement uses TRBV21-1 and TRBJ2-4; no check of the table's D call, TRBD2, against the DNA was made. TRBV21-1 is a pseudogene. CDR3 length: 15 residues. The CDR3 coding sequence is TGTGCCAGCAGCATGGGGGGGCTAGCCAAAAACATTCAGTACTTC. This gives the protein CASSMGGLAKNIQYF.

DNA for the CDR3: TGTGCCAGCAGGGGAACAGGGGATCACACTGAAGCTTTCTTT. Translation gives CASRGTGDHTEAFF. The rearrangement links TRBV28 to TRBJ1-1; 7 nucleotides agree with TRBD1. Trimming cost V 6 bases and J 3 bases; bases outside gene matches: 7. Looked up from germline, CDR1 is MDHEN and CDR2 is SYDVKM. The CDR3 consists of 14 residues.

CDR3 residues: CASSEQPRAANEQFF. CDR3 coding DNA: TGTGCCAGCAGTGAACAGCCCAGGGCGGCCAATGAGCAGTTCTTC. The J gene is TRBJ2-1, the V gene TRBV2; maybe TRBD1 (5 bases). Trimming took off 2 bases at V and 6 bases at J, with 14 bases between the two ends. Germline-derived CDR1 and CDR2 are SNHLY and FYNNEI. CDR3 length: 15 residues.

The J gene is TRBJ1-5, the V gene TRBV6-2 or TRBV6-3, with 8 bases that match TRBD1. Germline CDR1 is MNHEY and CDR2 is SVGEGT. The V segment lost 5 bases and the J segment 7 bases; nucleotides outside the gene matches: 7. CDR3 length: 14 residues. The CDR3 DNA reads TGTGCCAGCAGTGCCGAAGGACAGGGACAGCCCCAGCATTTT. The encoded protein is CASSAEGQGQPQHF.

The chain couples TRBV7-8 to TRBJ2-7; 11 positions agree with TRBD2. Germline V gene sequence: CDR1 SGHVS, CDR2 FQNEAQ. After removal of 1 base from V and 2 bases from J, the junction contained 7 bases not matched to a gene. CDR3 length equals 17 residues. DNA for the CDR3: TGTGCCAGCAGCTTAGGGCGACTAGCGGGGACCACCTACGAGCAGTACTTC. Amino acid sequence: CASSLGRLAGTTYEQYF. Full variable domain (outside the CDR3, taken from reference TRBV7-8 and TRBJ2-7): GAGVSQSPRYKVAKRGQDVALRCDPISGHVSLFWYQQALGQGPEFLTYFQNEAQLDKSGLPSDRFFAERPEGSVSTLKIQRTQQEDSAVYLCASSLGRLAGTTYEQYFGPGTRLTVT.

This chain connects TRBV9 to TRBJ2-5; D ambiguous. The length of the CDR3 is 13 residues. Germline V lookup: CDR1 SGDLS, CDR2 YYNGEE. Trimming shortened V by 4 bases and J by 2 bases, and 9 bases separated the two germline ends. The CDR3 coding sequence is TGTGCCAGCAGCCTGACATTACAAGAGACCCAGTACTTC. Protein sequence: CASSLTLQETQYF.

This chain joins TRBV7-3 and TRBJ2-3; TRBD2 matches 8 bases. The V gene's germline CDR1 is SGHTA and CDR2 FQGTGA. CDR3 length: 16 residues. Losses at the gene ends were 4 bases for V and 4 bases for J; bases not matched to a gene: 10. CDR3 sequence (DNA): TGTGCCAGCAGCTACGATAGCGGGGCTGGATCAGATACGCAGTATTTT. Translation: CASSYDSGAGSDTQYF.

A word on this clone: Other DNA sequences of this sample code for an identical CDR3. This chain uses TRBV7-9 with TRBJ2-3; D gene unclear. There are 12 residues in the CDR3. Trimming shortened V by 5 bases and J by 2 bases, and 5 bases separated the two germline ends. Per germline, CDR1 SEHNR and CDR2 FQNEAQ (reference sequence). The CDR3 nucleotides read TGTGCCAGCAGCCCCTCCACAGATACGCAGTATTTT. Translated, it gives CASSPSTDTQYF.

This clone came up once. V is TRBV2 and J is TRBJ1-2; 7 bases map to TRBD1. V gave up 6 bases and J gave up 8 bases; unmatched junction bases: 12. CDR3 length: 14 residues. Per the germline V gene, CDR1 is SNHLY and CDR2 is FYNNEI. The CDR3 region has the DNA TGTGCCAGCAGGATAGACAGGGAGGTTTGGGGCTACACCTTC. As protein: CASRIDREVWGYTF.

V and J are TRBV11-3 and TRBJ2-1; 13 nucleotides match TRBD2. The CDR3 is 18 residues long. V lost 2 bases and J lost 5; bases outside the gene matches: 9. Germline V gives CDR1 SGHNT, CDR2 YENEEA. In DNA form, the CDR3 reads TGTGCCAGCAGCTTAAGATATCCACTAGCGGGGGGGAACAATGAGCAGTTCTTC. Translation: CASSLRYPLAGGNNEQFF.

The genes are TRBV9 and TRBJ2-1, with D perhaps TRBD1 (5 bases). V lost 0 bases and J lost 6, with 10 bases in between. Germline V gives CDR1 SGDLS, CDR2 YYNGEE. The CDR3 contains 14 residues. The CDR3 DNA reads as TGTGCCAGCAGCGTAGGAAAGACAGCCAATGAGCAGTTCTTC. It codes for CASSVGKTANEQFF.

The genes are TRBV20-1 and TRBJ1-3, with no clear D. This CDR3 has 11 amino acids. Trimming shortened V by 3 bases and J by 4 bases, and 4 bases separated the two germline ends. From germline, CDR1 is DFQATT and CDR2 SNEGSKA (reference sequence). The CDR3 loop reads CSASPGNTIYF. The CDR3 DNA follows: TGCAGTGCTAGCCCGGGAAACACCATATATTTT.

This clone has a single count. The chain combines TRBV6-1 with TRBJ1-6, with D possibly being TRBD1 (6 bases). Germline CDR1 reads MNHNS; CDR2 reads SASEGT. This CDR3 is built from 16 residues. V shed 5 bases and J shed 1 base, with 12 bases lying between them. The CDR3 region is CASSQGGTSYNSPLHF. In DNA, the CDR3 is TGTGCCAGCAGTCAAGGTGGGACATCCTATAATTCACCCCTCCACTTT.

This chain links TRBV3-1 (or the pseudogene TRBV3-2) with TRBJ1-4, with a weak D call TRBD1 (5 bases). The CDR3 consists of 14 residues. The germline V and J ends were trimmed by 3 bases and 5 bases, with 10 bases remaining between them. CDR1 and CDR2 (germline): LGHDT, YNNKEL (reference sequence). The CDR3, as DNA: TGTGCCAGCAGCCAGTGGCAGGGCAATGAAAAACTGTTTTTT. It specifies CASSQWQGNEKLFF.

This clone was counted once. The J gene is TRBJ2-7, the V gene TRBV9; perhaps TRBD1 as D (5 bases). In germline, CDR1 is SGDLS, CDR2 YYNGEE. The CDR3 loop spans 15 amino acids. V was clipped by 4 bases and J by 1 base, with 15 bases between them. The CDR3 sequence is CASSPNSRQSYEQYF. In DNA, the CDR3 is TGTGCCAGCAGCCCAAATTCCCGACAGTCCTACGAGCAGTACTTC. Filled out from reference TRBV9 and TRBJ2-7, the complete variable domain reads DSGVTQTPKHLITATGQRVTLRCSPRSGDLSVYWYQQSLDQGLQFLIQYYNGEERAKGNILERFSAQQFPDLHSELNLSSLELGDSALYFCASSPNSRQSYEQYFGPGTRLTVT.

The J gene is TRBJ2-7, the V gene TRBV6-5, with D possibly being TRBD1 (6 bases). Trimming shortened V by 6 bases and J by 2 bases, and 11 bases separated the two germline ends. The CDR3 runs 13 residues. CDR1 is MNHEY, CDR2 SVGAGI, per germline. Here the CDR3 DNA reads TGTGCCAGCAGGGAGCAGGGGACCTACGAGCAGTACTTC. Protein product: CASREQGTYEQYF.

The rearrangement joins TRBV25-1 to TRBJ2-3; D is possibly TRBD2 (6 bases). Germline V lookup: CDR1 MGHDK, CDR2 SYGVNS. V gave up 2 bases and J gave up 6 bases, with 21 bases separating them. The CDR3 has 17 residues. The CDR3 loop reads CASSETSRGSKQDTQYF. DNA of the CDR3: TGTGCCAGCAGTGAAACTAGCAGAGGTAGCAAGCAGGATACGCAGTATTTT.

The chain is built from TRBV5-6 and TRBJ1-2; TRBD1 aligns across 7 bases. Unmatched junction bases numbered 3, after V lost 4 bases and J lost 3 bases. Germline V gives CDR1 SGHDT, CDR2 YYEEEE. This CDR3 has 13 amino acids. The CDR3, as DNA: TGTGCCAGCAGCCTGGACAGGTACTATGGCTACACCTTC. Translated, it gives CASSLDRYYGYTF. The full variable domain, completed using reference TRBV5-6 and TRBJ1-2, is DAGVTQSPTHLIKTRGQQVTLRCSPKSGHDTVSWYQQALGQGPQFIFQYYEEEERQRGNFPDRFSGHQFPNYSSELNVNALLLGDSALYLCASSLDRYYGYTFGSGTRLTVV.

This chain joins TRBV5-1 and TRBJ1-2; maybe TRBD1 (5 bases). V lost 0 bases to trimming and J lost 4 bases, with 7 bases between them. CDR1 is SGHRS and CDR2 is YFSETQ in the germline V gene. CDR3 length: 13 amino acids. CDR3 DNA: TGCGCCAGCAGCTTGGATGGGGCCTATGGCTACACCTTC. Protein sequence: CASSLDGAYGYTF.

The chain carries TRBV7-3 and TRBJ2-6, with D unclear. V lost 2 bases, J lost 0 bases, and 8 bases lay in between. CDR1 and CDR2 from the germline V gene are SGHTA and FQGTGA. There are 16 residues in the CDR3. The CDR3 loop is CASSLVESSGANVLTF. The CDR3 DNA is TGTGCCAGCAGCTTAGTTGAGAGCTCTGGGGCCAACGTCCTGACTTTC.

V and J are TRBV5-4 and TRBJ1-2; tentatively, D is TRBD1 (6 bases). Germline values: CDR1 SGHNT, CDR2 YYREEE (reference sequence). This CDR3 is 15 amino acids long. V was cut by 2 bases and J by 5 bases, with 16 bases left in between. The CDR3 protein is CASSLDRQALYGYTF. The CDR3 DNA is TGTGCCAGCAGCTTAGATCGACAGGCGCTGTATGGCTACACCTTC.